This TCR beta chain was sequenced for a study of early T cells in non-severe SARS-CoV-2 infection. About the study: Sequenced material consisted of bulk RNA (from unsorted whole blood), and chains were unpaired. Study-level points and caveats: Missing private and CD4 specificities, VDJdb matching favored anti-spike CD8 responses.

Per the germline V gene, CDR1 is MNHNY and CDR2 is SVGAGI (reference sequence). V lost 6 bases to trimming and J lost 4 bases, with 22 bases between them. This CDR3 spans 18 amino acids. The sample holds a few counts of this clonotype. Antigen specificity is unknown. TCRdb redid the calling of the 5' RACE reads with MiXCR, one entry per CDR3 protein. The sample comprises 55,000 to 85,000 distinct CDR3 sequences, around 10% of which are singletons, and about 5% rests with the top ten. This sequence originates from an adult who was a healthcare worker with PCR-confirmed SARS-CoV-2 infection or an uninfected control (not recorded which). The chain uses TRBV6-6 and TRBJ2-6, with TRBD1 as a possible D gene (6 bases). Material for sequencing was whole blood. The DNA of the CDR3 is TGTGCCAGCAGGACGACAGGAAATGCTCTTTCGGGGGCCAACGTCCTGACTTTC. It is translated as CASRTTGNALSGANVLTF.